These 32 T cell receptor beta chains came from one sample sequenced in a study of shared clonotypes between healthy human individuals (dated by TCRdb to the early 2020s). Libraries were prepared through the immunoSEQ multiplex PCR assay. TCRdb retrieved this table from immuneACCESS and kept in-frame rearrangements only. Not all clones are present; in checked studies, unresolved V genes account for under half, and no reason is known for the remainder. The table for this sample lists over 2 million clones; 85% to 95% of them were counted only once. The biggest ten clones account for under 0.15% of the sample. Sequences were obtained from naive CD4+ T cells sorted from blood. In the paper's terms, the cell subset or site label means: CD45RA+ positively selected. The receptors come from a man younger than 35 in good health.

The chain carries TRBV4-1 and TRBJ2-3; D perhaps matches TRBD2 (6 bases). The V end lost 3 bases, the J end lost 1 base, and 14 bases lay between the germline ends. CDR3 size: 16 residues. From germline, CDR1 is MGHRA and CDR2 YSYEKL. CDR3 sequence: CASSQPPGTGTDTQYF. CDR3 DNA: TGCGCCAGCAGCCAGCCCCCCGGGACTGGCACAGATACGCAGTATTTT.

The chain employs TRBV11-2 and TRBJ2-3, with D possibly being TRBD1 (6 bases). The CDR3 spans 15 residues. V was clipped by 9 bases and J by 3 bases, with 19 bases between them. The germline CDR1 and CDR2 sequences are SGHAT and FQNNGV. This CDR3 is CASWGTGRGTDTQYF. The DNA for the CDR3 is TGTGCCAGTTGGGGAACGGGAAGGGGGACAGATACGCAGTATTTT.

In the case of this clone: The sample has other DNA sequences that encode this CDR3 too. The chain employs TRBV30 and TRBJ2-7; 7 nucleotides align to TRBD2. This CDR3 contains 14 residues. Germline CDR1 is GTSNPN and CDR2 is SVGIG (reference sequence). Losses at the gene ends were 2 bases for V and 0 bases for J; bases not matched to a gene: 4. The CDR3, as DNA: TGTGCCTGGAGTCCGGGCGGGAGCTCCTACGAGCAGTACTTC. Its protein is CAWSPGGSSYEQYF.

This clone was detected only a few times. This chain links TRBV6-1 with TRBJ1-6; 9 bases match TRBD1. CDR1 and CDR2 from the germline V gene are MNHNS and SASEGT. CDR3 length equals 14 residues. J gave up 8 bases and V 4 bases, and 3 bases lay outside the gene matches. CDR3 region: CASSVRDRDSPLHF. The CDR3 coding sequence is TGTGCCAGCAGTGTCCGGGACAGGGATTCACCCCTCCACTTT.

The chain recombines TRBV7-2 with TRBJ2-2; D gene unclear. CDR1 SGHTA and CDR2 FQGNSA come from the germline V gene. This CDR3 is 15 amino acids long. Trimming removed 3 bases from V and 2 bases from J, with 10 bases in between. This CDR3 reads CASSFVVQNTGELFF. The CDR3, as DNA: TGTGCCAGCAGCTTCGTGGTCCAAAACACCGGGGAGCTGTTTTTT.

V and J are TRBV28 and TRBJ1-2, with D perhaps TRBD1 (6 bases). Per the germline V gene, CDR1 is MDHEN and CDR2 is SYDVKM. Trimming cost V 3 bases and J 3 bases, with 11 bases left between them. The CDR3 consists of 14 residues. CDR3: CASSLGGPHYGYTF. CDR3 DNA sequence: TGTGCCAGCAGTTTGGGGGGGCCGCACTATGGCTACACCTTC.

The CDR3 loop reads CASSFPKTGEKNIQYF. The CDR3 DNA follows: TGTGCCAGCAGCTTTCCCAAGACAGGGGAGAAAAACATTCAGTACTTC. V is TRBV7-2 and J is TRBJ2-4, with TRBD1 matching 8 bases. This CDR3 contains 16 residues. V was clipped by 3 bases and J by 4 bases; unmatched bases: 8. Germline CDR1 is SGHTA and CDR2 is FQGNSA.

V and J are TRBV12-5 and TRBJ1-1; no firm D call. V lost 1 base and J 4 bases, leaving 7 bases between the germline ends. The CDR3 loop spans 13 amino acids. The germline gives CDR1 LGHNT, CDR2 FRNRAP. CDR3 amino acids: CASGLGVGTEAFF. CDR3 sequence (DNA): TGTGCTAGTGGTTTGGGGGTCGGCACTGAAGCTTTCTTT.

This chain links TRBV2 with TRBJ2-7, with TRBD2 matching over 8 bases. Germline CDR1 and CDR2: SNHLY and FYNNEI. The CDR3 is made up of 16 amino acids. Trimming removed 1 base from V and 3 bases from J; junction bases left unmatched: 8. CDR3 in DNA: TGTGCCAGCAGTGAAGGTCAGGCGGGGGGACGCTACGAGCAGTACTTC. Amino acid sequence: CASSEGQAGGRYEQYF. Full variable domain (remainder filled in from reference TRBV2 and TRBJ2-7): EPEVTQTPSHQVTQMGQEVILRCVPISNHLYFYWYRQILGQKVEFLVSFYNNEISEKSEIFDDQFSVERPDGSNFTLKIRSTKLEDSAMYFCASSEGQAGGRYEQYFGPGTRLTVT.

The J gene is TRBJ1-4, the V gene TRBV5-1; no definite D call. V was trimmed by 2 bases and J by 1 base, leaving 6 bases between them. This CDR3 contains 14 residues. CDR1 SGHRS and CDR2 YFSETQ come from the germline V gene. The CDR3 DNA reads TGCGCCAGCAGCTTTCTGGGAACTAATGAAAAACTGTTTTTT. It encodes CASSFLGTNEKLFF.

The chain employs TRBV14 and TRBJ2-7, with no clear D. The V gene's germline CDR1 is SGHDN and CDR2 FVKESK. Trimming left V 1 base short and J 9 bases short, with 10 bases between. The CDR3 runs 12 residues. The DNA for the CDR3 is TGTGCCAGCAGCCAAGGGGGATTCGGGCAGTACTTC. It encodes CASSQGGFGQYF. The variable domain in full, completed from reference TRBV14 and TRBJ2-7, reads EAGVTQFPSHSVIEKGQTVTLRCDPISGHDNLYWYRRVMGKEIKFLLHFVKESKQDESGMPNNRFLAERTGGTYSTLKVQPAELEDSGVYFCASSQGGFGQYFGPGTRLTVT.

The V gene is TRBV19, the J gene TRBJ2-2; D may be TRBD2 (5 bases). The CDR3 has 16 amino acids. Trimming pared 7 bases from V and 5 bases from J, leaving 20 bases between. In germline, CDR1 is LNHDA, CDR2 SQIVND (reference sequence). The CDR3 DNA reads TGTGCCAGTAACCCCTCCGGGGAAGGGATTACCGGGGAGCTGTTTTTT. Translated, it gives CASNPSGEGITGELFF.

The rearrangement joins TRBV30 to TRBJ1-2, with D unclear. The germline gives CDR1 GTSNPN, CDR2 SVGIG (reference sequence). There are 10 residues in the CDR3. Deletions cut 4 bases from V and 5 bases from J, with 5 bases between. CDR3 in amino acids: CAWNSYGYTF. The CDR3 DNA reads TGTGCCTGGAATAGTTATGGCTACACCTTC.

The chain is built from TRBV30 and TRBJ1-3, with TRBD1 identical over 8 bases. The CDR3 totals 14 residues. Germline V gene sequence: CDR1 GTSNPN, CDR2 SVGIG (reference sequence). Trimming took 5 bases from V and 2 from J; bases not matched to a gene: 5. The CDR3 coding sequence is TGTGCCTGGGAACAGGGGGGAGCTGGAAACACCATATATTTT. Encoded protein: CAWEQGGAGNTIYF.

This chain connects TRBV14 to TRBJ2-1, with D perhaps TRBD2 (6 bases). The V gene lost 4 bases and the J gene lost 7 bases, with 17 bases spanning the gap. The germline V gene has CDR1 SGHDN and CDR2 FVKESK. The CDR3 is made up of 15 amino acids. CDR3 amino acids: CASSRPGPGRNEQFF. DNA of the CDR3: TGTGCCAGCAGCCGACCGGGTCCAGGGAGGAATGAGCAGTTCTTC.

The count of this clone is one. CDR3 bases: TGTGCCAGCAGCTATCAGACCGTCGGGGCGGGAGAGACCCAGTACTTC. Translated: CASSYQTVGAGETQYF. This chain joins TRBV7-9 and TRBJ2-5, with D perhaps matching TRBD1 or TRBD2 (5 bases each). Germline loops: CDR1 SEHNR, CDR2 FQNEAQ (reference sequence). The CDR3 covers 16 residues. The V end lost 4 bases, the J end lost 4 bases, and 19 bases lay between the germline ends.

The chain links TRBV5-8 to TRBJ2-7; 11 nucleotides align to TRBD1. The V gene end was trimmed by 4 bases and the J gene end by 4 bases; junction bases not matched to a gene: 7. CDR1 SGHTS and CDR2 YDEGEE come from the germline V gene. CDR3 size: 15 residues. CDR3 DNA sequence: TGTGCCAGCAGCCCTGGGGACAGGGGGGTTTACGAGCAGTACTTC. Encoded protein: CASSPGDRGVYEQYF. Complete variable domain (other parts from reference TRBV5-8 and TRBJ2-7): EAGVTQSPTHLIKTRGQQATLRCSPISGHTSVYWYQQALGLGLQFLLWYDEGEERNRGNFPPRFSGRQFPNYSSELNVNALELEDSALYLCASSPGDRGVYEQYFGPGTRLTVT.

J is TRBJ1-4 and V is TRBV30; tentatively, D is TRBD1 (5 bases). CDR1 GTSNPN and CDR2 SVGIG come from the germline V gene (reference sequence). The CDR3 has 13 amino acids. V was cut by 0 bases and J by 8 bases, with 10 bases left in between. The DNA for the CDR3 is TGTGCCTGGAGTGTACAGGTTACCGAAAAACTGTTTTTT. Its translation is CAWSVQVTEKLFF.

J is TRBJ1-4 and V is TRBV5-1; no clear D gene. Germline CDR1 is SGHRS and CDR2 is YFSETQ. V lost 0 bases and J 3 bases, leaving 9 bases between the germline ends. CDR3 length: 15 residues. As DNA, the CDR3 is TGCGCCAGCAGCTTGGTAGCCGGACCTAATGAAAAACTGTTTTTT. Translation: CASSLVAGPNEKLFF.

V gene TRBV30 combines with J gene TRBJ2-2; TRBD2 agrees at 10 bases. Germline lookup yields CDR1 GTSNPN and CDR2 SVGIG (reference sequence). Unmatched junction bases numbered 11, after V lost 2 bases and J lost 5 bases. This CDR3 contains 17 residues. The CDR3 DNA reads TGTGCCTGGAGTCCCATCCGGACTAGCGGTATAACCGGGGAGCTGTTTTTT. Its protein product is CAWSPIRTSGITGELFF.

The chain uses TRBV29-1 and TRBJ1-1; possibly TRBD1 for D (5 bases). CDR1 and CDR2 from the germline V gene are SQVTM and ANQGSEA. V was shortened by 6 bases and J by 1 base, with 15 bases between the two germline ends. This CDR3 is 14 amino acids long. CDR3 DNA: TGCAGCGTCCAAGGGGCCTCAGGGAACACTGAAGCTTTCTTT. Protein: CSVQGASGNTEAFF.

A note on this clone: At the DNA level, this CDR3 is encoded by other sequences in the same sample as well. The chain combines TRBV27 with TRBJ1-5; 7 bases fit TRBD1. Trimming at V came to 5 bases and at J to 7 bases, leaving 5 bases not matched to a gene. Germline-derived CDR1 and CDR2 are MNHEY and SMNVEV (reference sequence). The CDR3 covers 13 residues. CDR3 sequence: CASSRQGGQPQHF. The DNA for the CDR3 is TGTGCCAGCAGTAGACAGGGAGGACAGCCCCAGCATTTT.

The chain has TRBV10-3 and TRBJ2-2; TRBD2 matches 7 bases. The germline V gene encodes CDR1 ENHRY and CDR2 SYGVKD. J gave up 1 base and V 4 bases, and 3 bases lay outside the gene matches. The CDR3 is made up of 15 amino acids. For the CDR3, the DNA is TGTGCCATCAGTGCGGGAGGAATGAACACCGGGGAGCTGTTTTTT. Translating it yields CAISAGGMNTGELFF.

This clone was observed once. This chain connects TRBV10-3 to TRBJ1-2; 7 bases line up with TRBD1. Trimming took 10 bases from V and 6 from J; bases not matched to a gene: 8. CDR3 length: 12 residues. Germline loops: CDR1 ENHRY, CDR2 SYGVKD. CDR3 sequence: CASSGQNNGYTF. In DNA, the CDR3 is TGTGCCAGCTCGGGACAGAATAATGGCTACACCTTC.

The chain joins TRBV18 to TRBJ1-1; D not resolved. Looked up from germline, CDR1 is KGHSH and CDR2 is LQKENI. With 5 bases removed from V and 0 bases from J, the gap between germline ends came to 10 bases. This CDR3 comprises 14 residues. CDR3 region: CASSSAQMNTEAFF. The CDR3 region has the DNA TGTGCCAGCTCATCGGCCCAAATGAACACTGAAGCTTTCTTT.

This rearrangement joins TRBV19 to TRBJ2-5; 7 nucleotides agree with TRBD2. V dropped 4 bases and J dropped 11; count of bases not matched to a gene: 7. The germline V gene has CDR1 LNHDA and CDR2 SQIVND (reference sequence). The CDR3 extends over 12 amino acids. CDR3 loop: CASSTREGWQYF. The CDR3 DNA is TGTGCCAGTAGTACGAGGGAGGGATGGCAGTACTTC.

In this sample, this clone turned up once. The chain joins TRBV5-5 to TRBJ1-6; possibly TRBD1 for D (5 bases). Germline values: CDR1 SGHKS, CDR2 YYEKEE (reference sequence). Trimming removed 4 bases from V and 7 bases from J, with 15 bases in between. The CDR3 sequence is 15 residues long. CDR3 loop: CASSLGPGYNSPLHF. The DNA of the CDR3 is TGTGCCAGCAGCCTCGGTCCAGGGTACAATTCACCCCTCCACTTT.

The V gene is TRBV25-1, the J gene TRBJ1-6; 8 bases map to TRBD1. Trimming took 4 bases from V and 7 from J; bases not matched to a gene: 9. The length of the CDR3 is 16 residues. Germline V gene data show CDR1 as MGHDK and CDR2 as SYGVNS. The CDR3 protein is CASSAHRGRENSPLHF. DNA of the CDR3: TGTGCCAGCAGTGCCCACAGGGGGAGAGAAAATTCACCCCTCCACTTT.

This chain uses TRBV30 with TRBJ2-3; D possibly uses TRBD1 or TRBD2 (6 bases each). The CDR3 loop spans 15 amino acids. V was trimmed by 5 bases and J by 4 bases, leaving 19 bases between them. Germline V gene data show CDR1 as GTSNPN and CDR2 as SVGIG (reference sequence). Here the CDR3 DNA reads TGTGCCTGGGAGAGGCCTAATCGGGGGCCAGATACGCAGTATTTT. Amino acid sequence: CAWERPNRGPDTQYF.

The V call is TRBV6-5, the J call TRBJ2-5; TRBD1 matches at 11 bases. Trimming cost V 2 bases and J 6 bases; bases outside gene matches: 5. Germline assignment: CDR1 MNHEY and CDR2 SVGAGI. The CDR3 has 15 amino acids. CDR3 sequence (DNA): TGTGCCAGCAGTTACCAGGGACAGGGGGGAAAGACCCAGTACTTC. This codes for CASSYQGQGGKTQYF.

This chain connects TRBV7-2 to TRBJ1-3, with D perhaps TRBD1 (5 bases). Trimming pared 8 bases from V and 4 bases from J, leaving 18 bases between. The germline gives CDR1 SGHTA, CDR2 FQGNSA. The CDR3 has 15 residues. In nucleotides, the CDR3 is TGTGCCAGCGGGGACGGTTCCAAGACCGGAAACACCATATATTTT. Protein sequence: CASGDGSKTGNTIYF.

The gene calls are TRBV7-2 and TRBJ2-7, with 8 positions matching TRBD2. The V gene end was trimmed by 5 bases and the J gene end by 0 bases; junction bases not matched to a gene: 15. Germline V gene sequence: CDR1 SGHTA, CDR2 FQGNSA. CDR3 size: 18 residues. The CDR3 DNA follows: TGTGCCAGCAGCCCCCCGCGGGGGGCTGGTCCTAGCTCCTACGAGCAGTACTTC. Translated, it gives CASSPPRGAGPSSYEQYF.